The clone carrying this T cell receptor (beta chain) was counted a single time. The antigen remains undetermined. The data were obtained in a study of CD8+ T cells in alopecia areata. Whole-study context: A regimen of oral tofacitinib, 5 to 10 mg twice daily, was given to treated patients.

The CDR3 sequence is 11 residues long. CDR1 is MGHDK, CDR2 SYGVNS, per germline. V lost 2 bases and J lost 10, with 8 bases in between. cDNA prepared by RNA extraction and subsequent reverse transcription served as the template for sequencing. This table comes from immunoSEQ multiplex PCR, and its TCRdb copy is limited to in-frame clones, with some not included. The repertoire has 130,000 or so clones, approximately 49% of them found once; the top ten carry approximately 19%. Study-level findings and limits: Elevated clonality characterized lesional scalp relative to normal scalp, particularly in alopecia totalis/universalis.

Sample: CD8+ T cells sorted from blood, taken at week 0. The TCR was taken from a human donor with alopecia areata. The V gene is TRBV25-1, the J gene TRBJ1-1; tentatively, D is TRBD1 (5 bases). Here the CDR3 reads CASSERGGAFF. CDR3 DNA sequence: TGTGCCAGCAGTGAAAGGGGAGGAGCTTTCTTT. The variable domain in full, completed from reference TRBV25-1 and TRBJ1-1, reads EADIYQTPRYLVIGTGKKITLECSQTMGHDKMYWYQQDPGMELHLIHYSYGVNSTEKGDLSSESTVSRIRTEHFPLTLESARPSHTSQYLCASSERGGAFFGQGTRLTVV.